What follows are 25 T cell receptor beta chains derived from one specimen sequenced in a study of blood T cell repertoires in COVID-19. Assay: immunoSEQ multiplex PCR; the TCRdb copy retains only in-frame clones and omits some. The table has more than 300,000 clones, just over 85% seen once. Sequencing used PBMCs or T cells enriched from blood (not recorded which). These receptor sequences come from a man aged 25-45 years who had recovered from COVID-19.

This clone was counted once. V is TRBV16 and J is TRBJ1-5; TRBD1 might be the D (6 bases). The germline CDR1 and CDR2 sequences are KGHSY and FQNENV. V gave up 1 base and J gave up 4 bases, with 14 bases separating them. This CDR3 is 16 amino acids long. CDR3 residues: CASSQWTDRRNQPQHF. For the CDR3, the DNA is TGTGCCAGCAGCCAATGGACAGACCGAAGGAATCAGCCCCAGCATTTT.

This clone turned up a few times. The genes are TRBV7-8 and TRBJ2-3; D remains unclear. Germline V gives CDR1 SGHVS, CDR2 FQNEAQ. V shed 5 bases and J shed 0 bases, with 15 bases lying between them. The CDR3 is 16 residues long. The CDR3 DNA follows: TGTGCCAGCAGCGAGTGGTCGATTTTTAGCACAGATACGCAGTATTTT. Its translation: CASSEWSIFSTDTQYF.

As DNA, the CDR3 is TGCAGCGCCGGGACTAGCGGGGGGAGCTCCTACAATGAGCAGTTCTTC. It encodes CSAGTSGGSSYNEQFF. The V call is TRBV29-1, the J call TRBJ2-1, with TRBD2 matching 15 bases. This CDR3 comprises 16 residues. Unmatched junction bases numbered 4, after V lost 7 bases and J lost 0 bases. In germline, CDR1 is SQVTM, CDR2 ANQGSEA.

This sequence joins TRBV20-1 and TRBJ2-2, with D perhaps matching TRBD1 (6 bases). The length of the CDR3 is 16 residues. Trimming removed 3 bases at V and 3 bases at J, with 17 bases between. Germline loops: CDR1 DFQATT, CDR2 SNEGSKA (reference sequence). The chain's CDR3 is CSASQQGGGDTGELFF. The CDR3 DNA follows: TGCAGTGCTAGTCAACAGGGTGGGGGTGACACCGGGGAGCTGTTTTTT.

The chain links TRBV10-3 to TRBJ1-1, with D hard to call. The V gene lost 1 base and the J gene lost 1 base, with 7 bases spanning the gap. The CDR3 has 14 amino acids. From germline, CDR1 is ENHRY and CDR2 SYGVKD. CDR3 residues: CAISELGPNTEAFF. CDR3 nucleotide sequence: TGTGCCATCAGTGAGTTGGGCCCGAACACTGAAGCTTTCTTT.

The J gene is TRBJ1-3, the V gene TRBV5-6, with D hard to call. The CDR3 is 14 amino acids. Trimming shortened V by 4 bases and J by 0 bases, and 8 bases separated the two germline ends. Germline lookup yields CDR1 SGHDT and CDR2 YYEEEE. CDR3 nucleotide sequence: TGTGCCAGCAGCGTTCCAGGCTCTGGAAACACCATATATTTT. Encoded protein: CASSVPGSGNTIYF. Filled out from reference TRBV5-6 and TRBJ1-3, the complete variable domain reads DAGVTQSPTHLIKTRGQQVTLRCSPKSGHDTVSWYQQALGQGPQFIFQYYEEEERQRGNFPDRFSGHQFPNYSSELNVNALLLGDSALYLCASSVPGSGNTIYFGEGSWLTVV.

The V gene is TRBV5-1, the J gene TRBJ2-3, with D hard to call. V was pared by 2 bases and J by 1 base, with 11 bases between. Germline CDR1 reads SGHRS; CDR2 reads YFSETQ. The CDR3 spans 15 residues. CDR3 loop: CASSFLGTGTDTQYF. The CDR3 nucleotides are TGCGCCAGCAGCTTCCTCGGAACAGGCACAGATACGCAGTATTTT.

This sequence joins TRBV5-1 and TRBJ2-2; TRBD2 aligns across 12 bases. From germline, CDR1 is SGHRS and CDR2 YFSETQ. The CDR3 length is 16 residues. The V and J ends lost 2 bases and 6 bases, in that order; junction bases with no gene match: 5. The CDR3 loop is CASSFSLAGGPGELFF. The CDR3 DNA follows: TGCGCCAGCAGCTTCTCTCTAGCGGGAGGGCCCGGGGAGCTGTTTTTT.

J is TRBJ1-4 and V is TRBV6-5, with 10 positions matching TRBD1. Trimming took 8 bases from V and 5 from J; bases not matched to a gene: 8. The CDR3 loop spans 15 amino acids. Looked up from germline, CDR1 is MNHEY and CDR2 is SVGAGI. The CDR3 DNA reads TGTGCCAGCTTAAGGTGGGGACAGGGGAATGAAAAACTGTTTTTT. It yields the protein CASLRWGQGNEKLFF.

The J gene is TRBJ1-2, the V gene TRBV9; TRBD1 matches 7 bases. V shed 3 bases, J shed 4 bases, and the junction held 6 bases outside the gene matches. CDR3 size: 14 residues. Looked up from germline, CDR1 is SGDLS and CDR2 is YYNGEE. The CDR3 spells CASSGTDRSYGYTF. The CDR3 DNA sequence: TGTGCCAGCAGCGGGACGGACAGGAGCTATGGCTACACCTTC. Complete variable domain (other parts from reference TRBV9 and TRBJ1-2): DSGVTQTPKHLITATGQRVTLRCSPRSGDLSVYWYQQSLDQGLQFLIQYYNGEERAKGNILERFSAQQFPDLHSELNLSSLELGDSALYFCASSGTDRSYGYTFGSGTRLTVV.

The chain links TRBV11-2 to TRBJ2-7, with D possibly being TRBD1 (5 bases). The V gene's germline CDR1 is SGHAT and CDR2 FQNNGV. The V end was cut by 1 base, the J end by 2 bases, with 9 bases between. The CDR3 totals 14 residues. DNA of the CDR3: TGTGCCAGCAGCTTAGTTCAGGGTACCTACGAGCAGTACTTC. Translation: CASSLVQGTYEQYF.

The chain is built from TRBV19 and TRBJ2-1, with 7 bases that match TRBD2. V was pared by 3 bases and J by 8 bases, with 7 bases of the junction left unmatched. CDR1 and CDR2 from the germline V gene are LNHDA and SQIVND (reference sequence). The CDR3 sequence is 14 residues long. DNA of the CDR3: TGTGCCAGTAGTATTATGGGGAGCGGGGATGAGCAGTTCTTC. This encodes CASSIMGSGDEQFF.

This clone was counted only a few times. The rearrangement uses TRBV6-4 and TRBJ1-6; a weak D match, TRBD1 (5 bases). The CDR3 spans 14 residues. Per germline, CDR1 MRHNA and CDR2 SNTAGT. V lost 2 bases, J lost 8 bases, and 10 bases lay in between. CDR3 amino acids: CASSDRRVDSPLHF. DNA of the CDR3: TGTGCCAGCAGTGACCGCAGGGTGGATTCACCCCTCCACTTT.

The chain employs TRBV7-9 and TRBJ1-4, with 8 nucleotides matching TRBD1. Unmatched junction bases numbered 9, after V lost 5 bases and J lost 7 bases. The CDR3 runs 15 residues. Germline assignment: CDR1 SEHNR and CDR2 FQNEAQ (reference sequence). The CDR3 DNA sequence: TGTGCCAGCAGCCCTAGGACAGGGTCCGGTGAAAAACTGTTTTTT. The encoded protein is CASSPRTGSGEKLFF.

The gene calls are TRBV27 and TRBJ1-4; 8 bases map to TRBD1. Looked up from germline, CDR1 is MNHEY and CDR2 is SMNVEV (reference sequence). The CDR3 spans 21 residues. V trimming: 4 bases; J trimming: 0 bases; junction bases outside the gene matches: 19. The CDR3 coding sequence is TGTGCCAGCAGTTCTCGTGCCCCTGGGCAGGGGGCAAATGCAACTAATGAAAAACTGTTTTTT. It is translated as CASSSRAPGQGANATNEKLFF.

The V call is TRBV2, the J call TRBJ1-5; the D gene is possibly TRBD1 (6 bases). V shed 6 bases and J shed 0 bases, with 15 bases lying between them. Germline CDR1 reads SNHLY; CDR2 reads FYNNEI. This CDR3 contains 16 residues. The CDR3 DNA follows: TGTGCCAGCAGACGCACTACAGGGCTTAGCAATCAGCCCCAGCATTTT. Protein: CASRRTTGLSNQPQHF.

The chain links TRBV30 to TRBJ2-1; perhaps TRBD2 as D (5 bases). V dropped 4 bases and J dropped 4 bases, with 23 bases sitting between them. Germline lookup yields CDR1 GTSNPN and CDR2 SVGIG (reference sequence). This CDR3 is 17 amino acids long. The CDR3 loop reads CAWTESLRSGPYNEQFF. The CDR3 region has the DNA TGTGCCTGGACCGAGTCCCTTCGCAGCGGACCATACAATGAGCAGTTCTTC.

The chain recombines TRBV18 with TRBJ2-2, with TRBD2 identical over 10 bases. Germline CDR1 and CDR2: KGHSH and LQKENI. This CDR3 is built from 16 residues. Trimming cost V 6 bases and J 4 bases; bases outside gene matches: 8. As DNA, the CDR3 is TGTGCCAGCTCCGGGACTAGCGTACGGGGCACCGGGGAGCTGTTTTTT. Its protein product is CASSGTSVRGTGELFF.

V gene TRBV30 combines with J gene TRBJ2-5, with D perhaps TRBD2 (5 bases). V lost 4 bases, J lost 5 bases, and 17 bases lay in between. Germline loops: CDR1 GTSNPN, CDR2 SVGIG (reference sequence). The CDR3 is 14 amino acids. CDR3 nucleotides: TGTGCCTGGACCACCTCGGGCGGGTGGGAGACCCAGTACTTC. Translation gives CAWTTSGGWETQYF.

This clone occurred once. This chain joins TRBV18 and TRBJ1-6; 9 bases match TRBD1. J was trimmed by 7 bases and V by 6 bases; bases with no gene match: 7. The germline V gene has CDR1 KGHSH and CDR2 LQKENI. This CDR3 comprises 15 residues. The CDR3: CASSPGQGQNSPLHF. The CDR3 DNA reads TGTGCCAGCTCCCCAGGACAGGGGCAAAATTCACCCCTCCACTTT.

The genes are TRBV7-6 and TRBJ2-1, with 9 bases that match TRBD2. Looked up from germline, CDR1 is SGHVS and CDR2 is FNYEAQ. This CDR3 comprises 15 residues. With V trimmed by 1 base and J by 8 bases, 6 bases remained unmatched. The CDR3 nucleotides are TGTGCCAGCAGCTTAGGGCTAGCGGGGATGGATGAGCAGTTCTTC. Translation gives CASSLGLAGMDEQFF.

The gene calls are TRBV27 and TRBJ2-1; TRBD2 matches 8 bases. CDR3 length: 14 amino acids. The V gene's germline CDR1 is MNHEY and CDR2 SMNVEV (reference sequence). J gave up 6 bases and V 11 bases, and 12 bases lay outside the gene matches. CDR3 sequence (DNA): TGTGCCTTTCATTCGGGAGGGGTCGGCAATGAGCAGTTCTTC. It specifies CAFHSGGVGNEQFF.

The genes are TRBV19 and TRBJ1-4, with 7 nucleotides matching TRBD1. The CDR3 is made up of 18 amino acids. Looked up from germline, CDR1 is LNHDA and CDR2 is SQIVND (reference sequence). The V gene end was trimmed by 5 bases and the J gene end by 0 bases; junction bases not matched to a gene: 12. The CDR3: CASSSIRQGIATNEKLFF. As DNA, the CDR3 is TGTGCCAGTAGTTCAATCCGACAGGGAATTGCAACTAATGAAAAACTGTTTTTT.

Points on this clone: Other nucleotide sequences from this sample produce the same CDR3. The rearrangement joins TRBV24-1 to TRBJ1-1; tentative D call: TRBD1 (6 bases). CDR1 KGHDR and CDR2 SFDVKD come from the germline V gene. The CDR3 has 13 amino acids. V lost 3 bases and J 5 bases, leaving 9 bases between the germline ends. CDR3 residues: CATSDRGWTEAFF. CDR3 in DNA: TGTGCCACCAGTGATAGGGGGTGGACTGAAGCTTTCTTT.

The chain is built from TRBV24-1 and TRBJ1-2; maybe TRBD1 (5 bases). The CDR3 consists of 14 residues. V lost 2 bases to trimming and J lost 4 bases, with 10 bases between them. The germline CDR1 and CDR2 sequences are KGHDR and SFDVKD. Here the CDR3 DNA reads TGTGCCACCAGTGATTCTAGGGGAGGCTATGGCTACACCTTC. Translated, it gives CATSDSRGGYGYTF.